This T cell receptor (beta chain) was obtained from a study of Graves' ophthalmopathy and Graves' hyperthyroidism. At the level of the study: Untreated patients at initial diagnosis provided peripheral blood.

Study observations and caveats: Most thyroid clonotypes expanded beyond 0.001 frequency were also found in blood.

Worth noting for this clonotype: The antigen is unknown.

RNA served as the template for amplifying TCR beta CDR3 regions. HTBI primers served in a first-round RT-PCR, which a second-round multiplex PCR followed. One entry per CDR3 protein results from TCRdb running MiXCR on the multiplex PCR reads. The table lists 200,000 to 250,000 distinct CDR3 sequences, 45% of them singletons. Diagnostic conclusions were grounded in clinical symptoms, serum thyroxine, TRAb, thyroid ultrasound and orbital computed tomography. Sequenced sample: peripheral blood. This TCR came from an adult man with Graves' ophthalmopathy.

In nucleotides, the CDR3 is TGTGCCACCAGTGATTCAGGTACTAGCGGGAGTCAGCCCCAGCATTTT. This sequence encodes CATSDSGTSGSQPQHF. The rearrangement uses TRBV24-1 and TRBJ1-5; no reliable D call. V was cut by 2 bases and J by 6 bases, with 16 bases left in between. Looked up from germline, CDR1 is KGHDR and CDR2 is SFDVKD. This CDR3 is built from 16 residues.